The 32 T cell receptor beta chains below all came from one sample that was sequenced in a study of T cell responses to AZD1222 COVID-19 vaccine. Using immunoSEQ multiplex PCR, the repertoire was profiled, and TCRdb retains in-frame clones only, with some absent. Seen here are 50,000 to 55,000 clones, roughly 89% observed once, and the top ten hold roughly 2.5%. The input for sequencing was peripheral blood, taken 28 days after the second AZD1222 dose. These receptor sequences come from an adult who received the AZD1222 COVID-19 vaccine.

The V gene is TRBV19, the J gene TRBJ2-2; tentative D call: TRBD1 (5 bases). This CDR3 contains 14 residues. Germline assignment: CDR1 LNHDA and CDR2 SQIVND (reference sequence). Trimming removed 4 bases at V and 7 bases at J, with 13 bases between. CDR3 nucleotide sequence: TGTGCCAGTAGTACCCCCGCAGGGTTCGGGGAGCTGTTTTTT. Translated: CASSTPAGFGELFF.

The chain employs TRBV6-5 and TRBJ1-6; tentatively, D is TRBD1 (6 bases). Germline V CDR1 and CDR2: MNHEY, SVGAGI. V gave up 0 bases and J gave up 4 bases, with 10 bases separating them. The CDR3 runs to 16 residues. CDR3: CASSYSGQIYNSPLHF. CDR3 in DNA: TGTGCCAGCAGTTACTCCGGACAGATTTATAATTCACCCCTCCACTTT.

The chain couples TRBV30 to TRBJ2-7; possibly TRBD2 for D (5 bases). This CDR3 comprises 15 residues. With 4 bases removed from V and 0 bases from J, the gap between germline ends came to 16 bases. Germline V lookup: CDR1 GTSNPN, CDR2 SVGIG (reference sequence). Written as DNA, the CDR3 is TGTGCCTGGACCCCACCCGGGCGGGCCTCCTACGAGCAGTACTTC. This encodes CAWTPPGRASYEQYF.

This chain uses TRBV9 with TRBJ2-1, with 10 nucleotides matching TRBD2. From germline, CDR1 is SGDLS and CDR2 YYNGEE. CDR3 size: 14 residues. J was trimmed by 9 bases and V by 4 bases; bases with no gene match: 7. This CDR3 reads CASSPMTSGSEQFF. In nucleotides, the CDR3 is TGTGCCAGCAGCCCGATGACTAGCGGGTCTGAGCAGTTCTTC.

The count of this clone is one. This same CDR3 is encoded by further DNA sequences in the sample. This chain links TRBV9 with TRBJ1-2, with D perhaps TRBD1 (6 bases). V was clipped by 3 bases and J by 7 bases, with 13 bases between them. The CDR3 totals 13 residues. CDR1 is SGDLS and CDR2 is YYNGEE in the germline V gene. This chain's CDR3 is CASSGTGLGGYTF. The CDR3 nucleotides are TGTGCCAGCAGCGGAACAGGGCTGGGTGGCTACACCTTC.

The V gene is TRBV30, the J gene TRBJ1-3; D is undetermined. The ends were cut back, 0 bases at V and 3 bases at J, with 3 bases in the middle. The CDR3 has 12 residues. The germline V gene encodes CDR1 GTSNPN and CDR2 SVGIG (reference sequence). The CDR3 loop reads CAWSVRGNTIYF. CDR3 bases: TGTGCCTGGAGTGTACGTGGAAACACCATATATTTT.

The rearrangement uses TRBV7-9 and TRBJ2-1; D is ambiguous. Trimming removed 4 bases at V and 8 bases at J, with 9 bases between. Per the germline V gene, CDR1 is SEHNR and CDR2 is FQNEAQ (reference sequence). The CDR3 has 12 residues. CDR3 sequence: CASSSLAHEQFF. Here the CDR3 DNA reads TGTGCCAGCAGCTCCCTTGCCCATGAGCAGTTCTTC.

This chain links TRBV7-9 with TRBJ2-7; D not certain. The CDR3 covers 11 residues. The V gene's germline CDR1 is SEHNR and CDR2 FQNEAQ (reference sequence). Trimming removed 7 bases from V and 5 bases from J, with 9 bases in between. CDR3 nucleotides: TGTGCCAGCACCCAGTACCACGAGCAGTACTTC. It is translated as CASTQYHEQYF.

This clone appeared a few times. This chain uses TRBV5-1 with TRBJ2-1; TRBD1 agrees at 8 bases. The J segment lost 6 bases and the V segment lost 4 bases, leaving 9 bases of the junction unmatched. Germline V gene data show CDR1 as SGHRS and CDR2 as YFSETQ. There are 15 residues in the CDR3. The CDR3, as DNA: TGCGCCAGCAGCCCACGAACAGGGGGTCGCAATGAGCAGTTCTTC. It encodes CASSPRTGGRNEQFF.

This clone was recorded once. The genes are TRBV28 and TRBJ2-3; 8 bases match TRBD1. The CDR3 is made up of 14 amino acids. Germline V gene data show CDR1 as MDHEN and CDR2 as SYDVKM. J gave up 8 bases and V 5 bases, and 9 bases lay outside the gene matches. The CDR3: CASSDDRGRGTQYF. DNA of the CDR3: TGTGCCAGCAGTGACGACAGGGGCAGGGGTACGCAGTATTTT.

The chain links TRBV24-1 to TRBJ2-1; 10 bases line up with TRBD2. The CDR3 consists of 19 residues. J was trimmed by 0 bases and V by 4 bases; bases with no gene match: 11. Per the germline V gene, CDR1 is KGHDR and CDR2 is SFDVKD. The CDR3 DNA is TGTGCCACCAGTGACCCGGCTAGGGCTAGCGGGAGCTCCTACAATGAGCAGTTCTTC. This gives the protein CATSDPARASGSSYNEQFF.

The chain carries TRBV28 and TRBJ2-7; 10 bases agree with TRBD2. Unmatched junction bases numbered 6, after V lost 8 bases and J lost 2 bases. The CDR3 consists of 14 residues. Germline V gene sequence: CDR1 MDHEN, CDR2 SYDVKM. The CDR3 DNA reads TGTGCCAGCGGAACTAGCGGGACTCCCTACGAGCAGTACTTC. Its protein is CASGTSGTPYEQYF.

The V gene is TRBV28, the J gene TRBJ1-2; 12 bases match TRBD1. The CDR3 is 14 residues long. V was clipped by 7 bases and J by 4 bases; unmatched bases: 4. Germline CDR1 reads MDHEN; CDR2 reads SYDVKM. CDR3 nucleotides: TGTGCCAGCACAGGGACAGGGGGCCCCTATGGCTACACCTTC. It specifies CASTGTGGPYGYTF.

The chain employs TRBV28 and TRBJ2-7; 12 bases fit TRBD2. The germline CDR1 and CDR2 sequences are MDHEN and SYDVKM. This CDR3 comprises 15 residues. The V gene end was trimmed by 5 bases and the J gene end by 7 bases; junction bases not matched to a gene: 9. CDR3 in amino acids: CASSRLAGALGEQYF. In nucleotides, the CDR3 is TGTGCCAGCAGTCGACTAGCGGGAGCGCTCGGGGAGCAGTACTTC.

This sequence joins TRBV7-2 and TRBJ2-5; possibly TRBD1 for D (7 bases). The CDR3 runs to 15 residues. CDR1 and CDR2 from the germline V gene are SGHTA and FQGNSA. V lost 7 bases and J lost 0, with 15 bases in between. The CDR3 region is CASNRGLPNQETQYF. The DNA of the CDR3 is TGTGCCAGCAACAGGGGACTCCCCAACCAAGAGACCCAGTACTTC.

J is TRBJ1-2 and V is TRBV20-1; 8 bases line up with TRBD1. Germline CDR1 reads DFQATT; CDR2 reads SNEGSKA (reference sequence). The CDR3 is 11 amino acids. After removal of 6 bases from V and 7 bases from J, the junction contained 4 bases not matched to a gene. The chain's CDR3 is CSAPDRGGYTF. In nucleotides, the CDR3 is TGCAGTGCCCCCGACAGGGGTGGCTACACCTTC.

This chain connects TRBV5-4 to TRBJ2-7, with a tentative D call TRBD2 (5 bases). Germline CDR1 reads SGHNT; CDR2 reads YYREEE (reference sequence). Trimming removed 4 bases at V and 4 bases at J, with 9 bases between. The CDR3 extends over 12 amino acids. CDR3 nucleotides: TGTGCCAGCAGCCAACTAGATTACGAGCAGTACTTC. It encodes CASSQLDYEQYF.

This chain connects TRBV10-2 to TRBJ1-1; D is perhaps TRBD1 (6 bases). Per the germline V gene, CDR1 is WSHSY and CDR2 is SAAADI. The CDR3 has 12 amino acids. Trimming shortened V by 7 bases and J by 2 bases, and 8 bases separated the two germline ends. CDR3 coding DNA: TGCGCCAGCACGGGGGCCAACACTGAAGCTTTCTTT. Its protein is CASTGANTEAFF.

This chain uses TRBV28 with TRBJ2-5; the D call may be TRBD1 or TRBD2 (6 bases each). The CDR3 runs 13 residues. Trimming took off 6 bases at V and 9 bases at J, with 17 bases between the two ends. CDR1 MDHEN and CDR2 SYDVKM come from the germline V gene. This CDR3 is CASRRDTRGAQYF. DNA for the CDR3: TGTGCCAGCAGGCGGGACACCAGAGGGGCCCAGTACTTC.

The rearrangement uses TRBV11-1 and TRBJ1-1; D gene unclear. The CDR3 runs to 11 residues. Germline CDR1 SGHAT, CDR2 FQDESV (reference sequence). With 8 bases removed from V and 7 bases from J, the gap between germline ends came to 11 bases. The CDR3 DNA follows: TGTGCCAGCGCGTACAATGATGAAGCTTTCTTT. It yields the protein CASAYNDEAFF.

The sample holds one count of this clone. V is TRBV19 and J is TRBJ1-5, with TRBD1 matching 12 bases. The CDR3 spans 19 residues. J gave up 2 bases and V 0 bases, and 8 bases lay outside the gene matches. CDR1 is LNHDA, CDR2 SQIVND, per germline (reference sequence). CDR3 in amino acids: CASSIDPGQGARGNQPQHF. The DNA of the CDR3 is TGTGCCAGTAGTATAGACCCGGGACAGGGGGCAAGAGGCAATCAGCCCCAGCATTTT. Combining the CDR3 with reference TRBV19 and TRBJ1-5 gives the whole variable domain DGGITQSPKYLFRKEGQNVTLSCEQNLNHDAMYWYRQDPGQGLRLIYYSQIVNDFQKGDIAEGYSVSREKKESFPLTVTSAQKNPTAFYLCASSIDPGQGARGNQPQHFGDGTRLSIL.

J is TRBJ1-2 and V is TRBV14; tentatively, D is TRBD1 (6 bases). V dropped 4 bases and J dropped 4 bases, with 19 bases sitting between them. Germline V gene lookup returns CDR1 SGHDN and CDR2 FVKESK. The CDR3 contains 16 residues. CDR3 sequence (DNA): TGTGCCAGCAGCCTCTCACGAGGAAGAGGGGGCTATGGCTACACCTTC. Its translation: CASSLSRGRGGYGYTF. The whole variable domain, filled in from reference TRBV14 and TRBJ1-2, reads EAGVTQFPSHSVIEKGQTVTLRCDPISGHDNLYWYRRVMGKEIKFLLHFVKESKQDESGMPNNRFLAERTGGTYSTLKVQPAELEDSGVYFCASSLSRGRGGYGYTFGSGTRLTVV.

J is TRBJ2-2 and V is TRBV3-1 (or the pseudogene TRBV3-2), with TRBD1 matching 7 bases. The V segment lost 1 base and the J segment 6 bases; nucleotides outside the gene matches: 8. CDR1 and CDR2 from the germline V gene are LGHDT and YNNKEL (reference sequence). This CDR3 spans 16 amino acids. The CDR3 DNA reads as TGTGCCAGCAGCCAAGGGTGGGGACAGAAGGCCGGGGAGCTGTTTTTT. Protein: CASSQGWGQKAGELFF.

The chain carries TRBV24-1 and TRBJ1-2, with D possibly being TRBD1 (5 bases). This CDR3 has 12 residues. CDR1 KGHDR and CDR2 SFDVKD come from the germline V gene. Between the trimmed V and J ends, which lost 7 bases and 4 bases, there was a span of 9 bases. The CDR3 DNA reads TGTGCCACCAGGGGGGATGGCTATGGCTACACCTTC. Protein: CATRGDGYGYTF.

The rearrangement links TRBV27 to TRBJ2-5, with 14 bases fitting TRBD2. Unmatched junction bases numbered 7, after V lost 4 bases and J lost 6 bases. This CDR3 has 16 residues. CDR1 is MNHEY, CDR2 SMNVEV, per germline (reference sequence). The CDR3 nucleotides read TGTGCCAGCAGTTCCACCCGGACTAGCGGGAGGAAGACCCAGTACTTC. Protein sequence: CASSSTRTSGRKTQYF.

V gene TRBV12-3 or TRBV12-4 combines with J gene TRBJ2-1; unclear D gene. Trimming shortened V by 3 bases and J by 2 bases, and 5 bases separated the two germline ends. The CDR3 sequence is 13 residues long. The CDR3 sequence is CASSFGAYNEQFF. The CDR3 DNA is TGTGCCAGCAGTTTCGGAGCCTACAATGAGCAGTTCTTC.

The V call is TRBV2, the J call TRBJ2-1; D is uncertain. The ends were cut back, 5 bases at V and 8 bases at J, with 7 bases in the middle. This CDR3 is 11 amino acids long. CDR1 is SNHLY and CDR2 is FYNNEI in the germline V gene. Written as DNA, the CDR3 is TGTGCCAGCAGTCTCACTTATGAGCAGTTCTTC. Translating it yields CASSLTYEQFF. Full variable domain (remainder filled in from reference TRBV2 and TRBJ2-1): EPEVTQTPSHQVTQMGQEVILRCVPISNHLYFYWYRQILGQKVEFLVSFYNNEISEKSEIFDDQFSVERPDGSNFTLKIRSTKLEDSAMYFCASSLTYEQFFGPGTRLTVL.

V and J are TRBV10-2 and TRBJ2-1, with no clear D. The germline CDR1 and CDR2 sequences are WSHSY and SAAADI. V was trimmed by 6 bases and J by 7 bases, leaving 10 bases between them. CDR3 length equals 12 residues. CDR3 sequence reads: CASRHYFNEQFF. The CDR3 DNA reads as TGCGCCAGCAGACACTACTTTAATGAGCAGTTCTTC.

CDR3 DNA: TGCGCCAGCAGCACTGCGTTGCGGGTGGCCACAGATACGCAGTATTTT. This gives the protein CASSTALRVATDTQYF. The chain has TRBV4-1 and TRBJ2-3, with D perhaps TRBD2 (5 bases). Trimming took 5 bases from V and 2 from J, leaving 17 bases between them. The CDR3 has 16 amino acids. From germline, CDR1 is MGHRA and CDR2 YSYEKL.

The J gene is TRBJ2-7, the V gene TRBV10-3; D is undetermined. Looked up from germline, CDR1 is ENHRY and CDR2 is SYGVKD. The ends were cut back, 5 bases at V and 0 bases at J, with 17 bases in the middle. This CDR3 is 16 amino acids long. CDR3 residues: CAISTTGLQSSYEQYF. For the CDR3, the DNA is TGTGCCATCAGTACAACCGGTTTACAGAGCTCCTACGAGCAGTACTTC.

V is TRBV28 and J is TRBJ2-4, with D possibly being TRBD1 or TRBD2 (5 bases each). In germline, CDR1 is MDHEN, CDR2 SYDVKM. This CDR3 region has 15 residues. V lost 6 bases to trimming and J lost 8 bases, with 20 bases between them. The CDR3 bases are TGTGCCAGCAGCCCCTCTCTAGGGGAGAAAGACATTCAGTACTTC. Translated, it gives CASSPSLGEKDIQYF.

This sequence joins TRBV7-9 and TRBJ1-1; D ambiguous. The CDR3 is 13 residues long. Germline CDR1 SEHNR, CDR2 FQNEAQ (reference sequence). Trimming took off 5 bases at V and 3 bases at J, with 10 bases between the two ends. The chain's CDR3 is CASSTAGYTEAFF. The CDR3 coding sequence is TGTGCCAGCAGCACCGCAGGATACACTGAAGCTTTCTTT.